The 5 T cell receptor beta chains below come from one sample, sequenced in a study of blood T cell repertoires in COVID-19. Method: immunoSEQ multiplex PCR; TCRdb's copy keeps in-frame clones and lacks some. The data contain around 130,000 clones, approximately 90% of them singletons. The material sequenced was peripheral blood. Receptors originate from a man aged 35 to 55 with acute or convalescent COVID-19.

The chain combines TRBV6-2 or TRBV6-3 with TRBJ2-3; 11 nucleotides agree with TRBD2. The J segment lost 4 bases and the V segment lost 5 bases, leaving 14 bases of the junction unmatched. The germline gives CDR1 MNHEY, CDR2 SVGEGT. The length of the CDR3 is 18 residues. The CDR3 sequence is CASSPLAGGHSGADTQYF. CDR3 bases: TGTGCCAGCAGTCCCTTAGCGGGGGGGCATTCGGGAGCAGATACGCAGTATTTT.

This clone was found once. The genes are TRBV5-4 and TRBJ1-2, with 8 nucleotides matching TRBD1. The CDR3 covers 13 residues. CDR1 is SGHNT and CDR2 is YYREEE in the germline V gene (reference sequence). The V gene end was trimmed by 3 bases and the J gene end by 5 bases; junction bases not matched to a gene: 3. The CDR3 sequence is CASSSTGAYGYTF. In nucleotides, the CDR3 is TGTGCCAGCAGCTCGACAGGGGCATATGGCTACACCTTC.

The gene calls are TRBV5-4 and TRBJ2-5, with 10 bases lining up with TRBD2. Germline V gene sequence: CDR1 SGHNT, CDR2 YYREEE (reference sequence). The trim removed 2 bases at V and 1 base at J, leaving 5 bases unmatched. The CDR3 is 16 residues long. CDR3 bases: TGTGCCAGCAGCTTATGGGCTAGCGGGGGCCAAGAGACCCAGTACTTC. It codes for CASSLWASGGQETQYF.

This clone was counted between two and nine times. The chain couples TRBV4-1 to TRBJ1-1; D is possibly TRBD1 (5 bases). CDR1 MGHRA and CDR2 YSYEKL come from the germline V gene. Trimming took 4 bases from V and 7 from J, leaving 22 bases between them. This CDR3 has 16 amino acids. The CDR3 DNA reads TGCGCCAGCAGCCCCTCTAGGGCAGGGCGGCGGGGTGAAGCTTTCTTT. Protein product: CASSPSRAGRRGEAFF.

CDR3 DNA sequence: TGTGCCAGCAGTCTCCCTTGGGCCAGGGATTCACCCCTCCACTTT. It yields the protein CASSLPWARDSPLHF. The chain is built from TRBV28 and TRBJ1-6; the D gene is possibly TRBD1 (5 bases). Germline CDR1 MDHEN, CDR2 SYDVKM. V was cut by 5 bases and J by 8 bases, with 16 bases left in between. This CDR3 has 15 residues.